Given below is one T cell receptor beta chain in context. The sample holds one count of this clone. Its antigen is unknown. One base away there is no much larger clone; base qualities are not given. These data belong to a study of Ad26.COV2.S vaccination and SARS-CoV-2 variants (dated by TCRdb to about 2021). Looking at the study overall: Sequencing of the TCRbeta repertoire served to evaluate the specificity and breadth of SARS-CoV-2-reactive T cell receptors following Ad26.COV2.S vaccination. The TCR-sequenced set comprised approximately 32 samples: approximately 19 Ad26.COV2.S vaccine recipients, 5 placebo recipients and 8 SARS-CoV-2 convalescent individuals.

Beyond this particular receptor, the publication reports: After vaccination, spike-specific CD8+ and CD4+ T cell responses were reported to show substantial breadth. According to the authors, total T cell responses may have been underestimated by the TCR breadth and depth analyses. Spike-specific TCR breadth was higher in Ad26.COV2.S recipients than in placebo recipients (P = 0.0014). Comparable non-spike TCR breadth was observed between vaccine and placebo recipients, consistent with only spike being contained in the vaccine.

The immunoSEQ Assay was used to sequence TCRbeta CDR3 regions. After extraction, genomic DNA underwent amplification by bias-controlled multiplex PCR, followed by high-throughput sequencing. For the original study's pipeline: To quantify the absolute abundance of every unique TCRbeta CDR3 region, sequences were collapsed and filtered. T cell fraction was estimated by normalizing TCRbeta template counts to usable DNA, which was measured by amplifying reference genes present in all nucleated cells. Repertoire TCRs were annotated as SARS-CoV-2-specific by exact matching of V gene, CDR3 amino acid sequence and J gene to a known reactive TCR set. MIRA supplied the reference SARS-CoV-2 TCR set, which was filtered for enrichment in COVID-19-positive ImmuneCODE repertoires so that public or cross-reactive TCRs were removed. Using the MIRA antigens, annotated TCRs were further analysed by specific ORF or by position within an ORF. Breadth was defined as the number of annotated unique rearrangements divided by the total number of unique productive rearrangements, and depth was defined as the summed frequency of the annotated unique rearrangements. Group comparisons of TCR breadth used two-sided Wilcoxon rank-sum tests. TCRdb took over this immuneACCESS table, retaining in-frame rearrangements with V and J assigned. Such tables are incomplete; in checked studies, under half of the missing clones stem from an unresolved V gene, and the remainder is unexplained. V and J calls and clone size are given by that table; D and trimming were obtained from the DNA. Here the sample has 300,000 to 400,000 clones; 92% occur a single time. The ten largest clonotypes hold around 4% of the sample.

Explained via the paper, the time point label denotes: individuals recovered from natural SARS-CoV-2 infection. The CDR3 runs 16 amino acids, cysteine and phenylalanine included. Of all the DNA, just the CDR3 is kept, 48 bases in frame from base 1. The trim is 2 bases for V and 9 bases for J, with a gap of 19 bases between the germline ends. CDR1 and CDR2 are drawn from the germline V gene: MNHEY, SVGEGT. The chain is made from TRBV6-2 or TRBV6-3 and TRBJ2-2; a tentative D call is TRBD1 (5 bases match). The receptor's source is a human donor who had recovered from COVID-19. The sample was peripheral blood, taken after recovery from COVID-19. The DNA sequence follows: TGTGCCAGCAGTTACGTCCCAGGGATAATTAGTAGGGAGCTGTTTTTT. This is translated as CASSYVPGIISRELFF.